The next 21 T cell receptor beta chains were all read from a single sample in a study of blood T cell repertoires in COVID-19. Only in-frame clones appear in the TCRdb table, and some are missing; sequencing was by immunoSEQ multiplex PCR. The sample has a few hundred thousand clones; 80% to 90% are singletons. The sequencing input was PBMCs or T cells enriched from blood (not recorded which). The receptors here all came from a man between 35 and 55 years old in a cohort exposed to, infected with or recovered from COVID-19 (not recorded which).

This sequence joins TRBV24-1 and TRBJ2-1; 9 bases line up with TRBD1. The CDR3 spans 16 residues. The V gene end was trimmed by 1 base and the J gene end by 5 bases; junction bases not matched to a gene: 5. The germline gives CDR1 KGHDR, CDR2 SFDVKD. CDR3 sequence: CATSDFGTGQNNEQFF. CDR3 nucleotide sequence: TGTGCCACCAGTGATTTTGGGACAGGGCAAAACAATGAGCAGTTCTTC.

This clone was detected only once. The chain has TRBV27 and TRBJ1-6, with 8 bases fitting TRBD1. The V and J ends lost 5 bases and 11 bases, in that order; junction bases with no gene match: 5. The CDR3 loop spans 13 amino acids. Germline CDR1 reads MNHEY; CDR2 reads SMNVEV (reference sequence). CDR3 sequence: CASSRQGWAPLHF. Here the CDR3 DNA reads TGTGCCAGCAGTAGACAGGGGTGGGCACCCCTCCACTTT.

The chain combines TRBV2 with TRBJ1-2; D is ambiguous. The CDR3 covers 12 residues. In germline, CDR1 is SNHLY, CDR2 FYNNEI. With 6 bases removed from V and 3 bases from J, the gap between germline ends came to 8 bases. For the CDR3, the DNA is TGTGCCAGCAGCCCAGAGGACTATGGCTACACCTTC. This gives the protein CASSPEDYGYTF. The full variable domain, its missing parts supplied by reference TRBV2 and TRBJ1-2, is EPEVTQTPSHQVTQMGQEVILRCVPISNHLYFYWYRQILGQKVEFLVSFYNNEISEKSEIFDDQFSVERPDGSNFTLKIRSTKLEDSAMYFCASSPEDYGYTFGSGTRLTVV.

The chain carries TRBV24-1 and TRBJ1-2, with TRBD1 matching 9 bases. The J segment lost 4 bases and the V segment lost 4 bases, leaving 3 bases of the junction unmatched. The CDR3 consists of 14 residues. From germline, CDR1 is KGHDR and CDR2 SFDVKD. The CDR3 sequence: CATSDEDRGYGYTF. CDR3 coding DNA: TGTGCCACCAGTGACGAGGACAGGGGCTATGGCTACACCTTC.

This chain joins TRBV7-3 and TRBJ2-5; D might be TRBD2 (5 bases). In germline, CDR1 is SGHTA, CDR2 FQGTGA. Trimming shortened V by 1 base and J by 5 bases, and 14 bases separated the two germline ends. CDR3 size: 15 residues. The CDR3 bases are TGTGCCAGCAGCTTAAGTAAAGGGCCGGGGGAGACCCAGTACTTC. Protein sequence: CASSLSKGPGETQYF.

The chain couples TRBV6-2 or TRBV6-3 to TRBJ2-7; 9 positions match TRBD2. The trim removed 4 bases at V and 7 bases at J, leaving 17 bases unmatched. Per germline, CDR1 MNHEY and CDR2 SVGEGT. CDR3 size: 17 residues. The CDR3 DNA follows: TGTGCCAGCAGTTGGTCTAGCGGGAAAGGGACGGCATGGGAGCAGTACTTC. Residues: CASSWSSGKGTAWEQYF.

This chain connects TRBV25-1 to TRBJ2-2, with 7 bases matching TRBD1. Germline CDR1 MGHDK, CDR2 SYGVNS. J gave up 0 bases and V 6 bases, and 4 bases lay outside the gene matches. The CDR3 has 15 amino acids. This CDR3 is CASSRTGANTGELFF. As DNA, the CDR3 is TGTGCCAGCAGCCGTACAGGGGCGAACACCGGGGAGCTGTTTTTT.

This sequence joins TRBV9 and TRBJ1-2, with TRBD1 identical over 8 bases. The J segment lost 7 bases and the V segment lost 3 bases, leaving 8 bases of the junction unmatched. This CDR3 comprises 14 residues. Germline V gene lookup returns CDR1 SGDLS and CDR2 YYNGEE. The CDR3 protein is CASSGSGQGGGYTF. CDR3 bases: TGTGCCAGCAGCGGCTCCGGACAGGGAGGTGGCTACACCTTC.

This sequence joins TRBV18 and TRBJ1-1; TRBD1 matches at 7 bases. The germline V gene has CDR1 KGHSH and CDR2 LQKENI. V shed 2 bases, J shed 1 base, and the junction held 7 bases outside the gene matches. CDR3 length: 16 residues. In nucleotides, the CDR3 is TGTGCCAGCTCACCAGAGAAGGGACAGCGGAACACTGAAGCTTTCTTT. Translation gives CASSPEKGQRNTEAFF.

This chain joins TRBV6-5 and TRBJ2-7; 9 positions agree with TRBD1. Trimming at V came to 2 bases and at J to 3 bases, leaving 8 bases not matched to a gene. The germline V gene encodes CDR1 MNHEY and CDR2 SVGAGI. The CDR3 contains 16 residues. CDR3 loop: CASSYPTGTGYYEQYF. CDR3 coding DNA: TGTGCCAGCAGTTACCCAACCGGGACAGGGTACTACGAGCAGTACTTC.

As DNA, the CDR3 is TGTGCCAGCAGCTTAGTGGCACTCAGGGGCTCCTACAATGAGCAGTTCTTC. Translating gives CASSLVALRGSYNEQFF. The chain combines TRBV7-2 with TRBJ2-1, with TRBD1 as a possible D gene (6 bases). Trimming cost V 1 base and J 0 bases, with 13 bases left between them. The CDR3 contains 17 residues. Germline lookup yields CDR1 SGHTA and CDR2 FQGNSA.

This clone has just one count. V and J are TRBV9 and TRBJ2-2, with D perhaps TRBD2 (5 bases). V gave up 2 bases and J gave up 0 bases, with 8 bases separating them. Germline V gives CDR1 SGDLS, CDR2 YYNGEE. The CDR3 length is 15 residues. CDR3 loop: CASSVGSSNTGELFF. CDR3 DNA sequence: TGTGCCAGCAGCGTGGGGAGTTCGAACACCGGGGAGCTGTTTTTT.

DNA for the CDR3: TGTGCCAGCAGTGAAGAGGGCCCAGGGGCGGGCACTGAAGCTTTCTTT. This translates into CASSEEGPGAGTEAFF. The genes are TRBV2 and TRBJ1-1; the D gene is possibly TRBD1 (6 bases). Trimming cost V 1 base and J 4 bases, with 16 bases left between them. The germline V gene encodes CDR1 SNHLY and CDR2 FYNNEI. The CDR3 loop spans 16 amino acids. Full variable domain (outside the CDR3, taken from reference TRBV2 and TRBJ1-1): EPEVTQTPSHQVTQMGQEVILRCVPISNHLYFYWYRQILGQKVEFLVSFYNNEISEKSEIFDDQFSVERPDGSNFTLKIRSTKLEDSAMYFCASSEEGPGAGTEAFFGQGTRLTVV.

The chain has TRBV4-2 and TRBJ2-7; 9 bases line up with TRBD2. The germline CDR1 and CDR2 sequences are LGHNA and YNFKEQ. V trimming: 0 bases; J trimming: 3 bases; junction bases outside the gene matches: 9. There are 17 residues in the CDR3. CDR3 in DNA: TGTGCCAGCAGCCAAGACATTAGTCTTAGCGGGGGCTACGAGCAGTACTTC. Encoded protein: CASSQDISLSGGYEQYF.

The gene calls are TRBV28 and TRBJ1-3, with 8 nucleotides matching TRBD1. CDR3 length equals 14 residues. CDR1 MDHEN and CDR2 SYDVKM come from the germline V gene. After removal of 3 bases from V and 4 bases from J, the junction contained 2 bases not matched to a gene. The CDR3 DNA sequence: TGTGCCAGCAGTTTCAGGGGGCTCGGAAACACCATATATTTT. Translating gives CASSFRGLGNTIYF. The variable domain in full, completed from reference TRBV28 and TRBJ1-3, reads DVKVTQSSRYLVKRTGEKVFLECVQDMDHENMFWYRQDPGLGLRLIYFSYDVKMKEKGDIPEGYSVSREKKERFSLILESASTNQTSMYLCASSFRGLGNTIYFGEGSWLTVV.

The chain is built from TRBV13 and TRBJ1-1, with 8 bases that match TRBD1. Per germline, CDR1 PRHDT and CDR2 FYEKMQ (reference sequence). CDR3 size: 13 residues. Unmatched junction bases numbered 4, after V lost 4 bases and J lost 6 bases. CDR3 in DNA: TGTGCCAGCAGCTCGACAGGGGACCCTGAAGCTTTCTTT. Translating gives CASSSTGDPEAFF.

The chain combines TRBV5-1 with TRBJ2-7; 7 bases are shared with TRBD1. The V gene's germline CDR1 is SGHRS and CDR2 YFSETQ. V was clipped by 4 bases and J by 2 bases; unmatched bases: 12. The CDR3 loop spans 16 amino acids. The chain's CDR3 is CASSIRPTGMPYEQYF. Here the CDR3 DNA reads TGCGCCAGCAGCATACGGCCGACAGGGATGCCCTACGAGCAGTACTTC.

The V gene is TRBV6-5, the J gene TRBJ2-2; D is unclear. The CDR3 is 12 residues long. Per germline, CDR1 MNHEY and CDR2 SVGAGI. The V end lost 7 bases, the J end lost 6 bases, and 9 bases lay between the germline ends. The chain's CDR3 is CASTPGPGELFF. In DNA, the CDR3 is TGTGCCAGCACCCCAGGCCCCGGGGAGCTGTTTTTT.

The chain couples TRBV7-9 to TRBJ1-6, with 8 bases fitting TRBD1. The CDR3 totals 15 residues. V shed 5 bases and J 7 bases; nucleotides not matched to a gene: 7. Germline V gene lookup returns CDR1 SEHNR and CDR2 FQNEAQ (reference sequence). The CDR3 bases are TGTGCCAGCAGCGTAGGACAGGGAGTGAATTCACCCCTCCACTTT. Protein product: CASSVGQGVNSPLHF.

The chain couples TRBV15 to TRBJ1-2; TRBD1 aligns across 7 bases. V shed 5 bases and J 8 bases; nucleotides not matched to a gene: 5. The CDR3 is 12 amino acids. CDR1 is LNHNV and CDR2 is YYDKDF in the germline V gene (reference sequence). The CDR3 spells CATSLTGYGYTF. The CDR3 DNA reads as TGTGCCACCAGCTTGACAGGGTACGGCTACACCTTC. Variable domain in full (rest from reference TRBV15 and TRBJ1-2): DAMVIQNPRYQVTQFGKPVTLSCSQTLNHNVMYWYQQKSSQAPKLLFHYYDKDFNNEADTPDNFQSRRPNTSFCFLDIRSPGLGDTAMYLCATSLTGYGYTFGSGTRLTVV.

The V and J genes are TRBV5-1 and TRBJ2-3; 10 bases are shared with TRBD2. Trimming removed 2 bases from V and 4 bases from J; junction bases left unmatched: 4. Germline assignment: CDR1 SGHRS and CDR2 YFSETQ. CDR3 length: 15 amino acids. CDR3 bases: TGCGCCAGCAGCTTAAGCGGGAGGGCTCCAGATACGCAGTATTTT. Its translation is CASSLSGRAPDTQYF.